Below, 8 T cell receptor beta chains from the same sample are listed, as sequenced in a study of T cell repertoires in breast cancer. Primers covering all TCR V genes were used in emulsion RT-PCR on CD8+ T cells. Blocking oligonucleotides added to a second nested PCR suppressed unpaired genes. Using its own MiXCR run on the emulsion pairing reads, TCRdb lists one record per CDR3 protein. The data contain about 40,000 distinct CDR3 sequences, roughly 42% of them seen just once; the ten biggest clones take up approximately 60%. Source material: CD8+ T cells. The receptors shown here come from a pool of human donors with breast cancer or a healthy control (not recorded which).

The chain recombines TRBV6-1 with TRBJ1-1; no firm D call. The CDR3 runs to 16 residues. V was cut by 2 bases and J by 3 bases, with 16 bases left in between. Germline V gives CDR1 MNHNS, CDR2 SASEGT. Here the CDR3 reads CASSETPGIEDTEAFF. CDR3 DNA: TGTGCCAGCAGTGAAACACCTGGAATCGAGGACACTGAAGCTTTCTTT.

The V and J genes are TRBV4-1 and TRBJ2-3; 9 bases map to TRBD2. Germline CDR1 is MGHRA and CDR2 is YSYEKL. With V trimmed by 0 bases and J by 4 bases, 5 bases remained unmatched. This CDR3 spans 16 amino acids. The CDR3 DNA reads as TGCGCCAGCAGCCAAGAGTCTAGCGGGATTGCAGATACGCAGTATTTT. Residues: CASSQESSGIADTQYF.

The V call is TRBV2, the J call TRBJ2-7; 7 bases fit TRBD2. The CDR3 runs 15 residues. Trimming cost V 7 bases and J 3 bases; bases outside gene matches: 12. The germline V gene has CDR1 SNHLY and CDR2 FYNNEI. The CDR3: CASIGSGALLYEQYF. The CDR3 DNA follows: TGTGCCAGCATTGGGAGCGGGGCGCTACTCTACGAGCAGTACTTC.

Comment on this clonotype: The conserved phenylalanine or tryptophan is not found at the CDR3 terminus, so this likely reflects a read error. The chain links TRBV4-1 to TRBJ2-5; TRBD1 might be the D (6 bases). This CDR3 has 14 amino acids. Trimming took off 1 base at V and 5 bases at J, with 11 bases between the two ends. Germline V gene data show CDR1 as MGHRA and CDR2 as YSYEKL. DNA for the CDR3: TGCGCCAGCAGCCAAGTCACAGGGTGGGAGACCCAGTACTCC. This gives the protein CASSQVTGWETQYS.

The rearrangement uses TRBV7-6 and TRBJ2-5; possible D gene TRBD1, 6 bases. This CDR3 region has 14 residues. CDR1 and CDR2 from the germline V gene are SGHVS and FNYEAQ. The ends were cut back, 5 bases at V and 0 bases at J, with 10 bases in the middle. The CDR3: CASSRRTDQETQYF. As DNA, the CDR3 is TGTGCCAGCAGCCGGAGGACAGACCAAGAGACCCAGTACTTC.

In the case of this clonotype: Since no conserved phenylalanine or tryptophan closes the CDR3, a read error is the likely cause. The chain uses TRBV20-1 and TRBJ2-3; TRBD1 is a possible D gene (5 bases). CDR1 and CDR2 (germline): DFQATT, SNEGSKA (reference sequence). CDR3 size: 14 residues. Trimming took 6 bases from V and 0 from J, leaving 13 bases between them. The CDR3 loop is CSAKLGPSTDTQYL. DNA for the CDR3: TGCAGTGCCAAACTGGGGCCCAGCACAGATACGCAGTATCTT.

For this clonotype: A much larger clone differs from this one at a single base, so this may be a read error. The CDR3 bases are TGTGCCAGCAGACCACTAGTGTACCCGTATTTT. This translates into CASRPLVYPYF. The chain combines TRBV11-1 with TRBJ2-3, with D tentatively TRBD2 (5 bases). The CDR3 length is 11 residues. Germline CDR1 is SGHAT and CDR2 is FQDESV (reference sequence). V gave up 6 bases and J gave up 14 bases, with 15 bases separating them. Complete variable domain (other parts from reference TRBV11-1 and TRBJ2-3): EAEVAQSPRYKITEKSQAVAFWCDPISGHATLYWYRQILGQGPELLVQFQDESVVDDSQLPKDRFSAERLKGVDSTLKIQPAELGDSAMYLCASRPLVYPYFGPGTRLTVL.

The chain joins TRBV7-2 to TRBJ2-7; the D is unclear. Germline V gene data show CDR1 as SGHTA and CDR2 as FQGNSA. V was cut by 3 bases and J by 3 bases, with 9 bases left in between. This CDR3 is built from 13 residues. As DNA, the CDR3 is TGTGCCAGCAGCTTCTCAAAGTACTACGAGCAGTACTTC. Translating it yields CASSFSKYYEQYF.